A selection of T cell receptor beta chains follows, all from one sample in a study of blood T cell repertoires in COVID-19. Profiled with immunoSEQ multiplex PCR; TCRdb holds only in-frame clones, not every one. The table includes 400,000 or so clones, 75% to 90% detected once. The sample was PBMCs or T cells enriched from blood (not recorded which). The origin of the receptors is a man aged 25-45 years who had recovered from COVID-19. Both conserved end residues are part of each CDR3. Each record gives: V gene, J gene, D gene, CDR3 DNA, CDR3 protein. The D gene is left open where the match is weak.

TRBV30,TRBJ2-1,.,TGTGCCTGGAGTGGTACGGTCGGCGGCCCCTATGAGCAGTTCTTC,CAWSGTVGGPYEQFF
TRBV28,TRBJ1-1,.,TGTGCCAGCAGTTTAAGGGGCCCTGAAGCTTTCTTT,CASSLRGPEAFF
TRBV28,TRBJ2-3,.,TGTGCCAGCAGTTTTAGACGGGTGGGCACAGATACGCAGTATTTT,CASSFRRVGTDTQYF
TRBV7-9,TRBJ2-7,.,TGTGCCAGCAGCTTGTCCGGAGGGAACTACGAGCAGTACTTC,CASSLSGGNYEQYF
TRBV10-1,TRBJ2-7,TRBD1,TGCGCCAGCAGCGGGGGACAGGGGAGCTACGAGCAGTACTTC,CASSGGQGSYEQYF
TRBV19,TRBJ2-7,TRBD1,TGTGCCAGTAGTGCCGGGGACAGGGGGCCCTACGAGCAGTACTTC,CASSAGDRGPYEQYF
TRBV28,TRBJ1-1,TRBD1,TGTGCCAGCCTCGAAGGACAGGGTTCCACTGAAGCTTTCTTT,CASLEGQGSTEAFF
TRBV11-2,TRBJ2-5,TRBD1,TGTGCCAGCAGCTTAGGGGACAGGGATCTCGAGACCCAGTACTTC,CASSLGDRDLETQYF
TRBV12-5,TRBJ2-1,TRBD2,TGTGCTAGTGGTTTGGCGGGACTAGCGGGACGAGATGAGCAGTTCTTC,CASGLAGLAGRDEQFF
TRBV5-1,TRBJ2-1,TRBD2,TGCGCCAGCAGCTTGGCATCTAGCGGTTACAATGAGCAGTTCTTC,CASSLASSGYNEQFF